This T cell receptor beta chain was profiled in a study of shared clonotypes between healthy human individuals (dated by TCRdb to about 2020). About the study as a whole: Three men and a couple of women, aged 18 to 49 years, made up the cohort. For each donor, three plates each were used for CD4 naive and CD4 memory, two plates were used for CD8 naive, and one plate was used for CD8 memory. Each donor's leukapheresis produced roughly between roughly 0.94 and 9.5 billion PBMCs. Libraries were prepared and TCR repertoires were sequenced by different laboratories using diverse techniques, in order to increase sequencing depth and limit assay-specific biases. Blood TCR repertoires of a handful of healthy adults were deeply sequenced to estimate repertoire size and the extent of clonotype sharing between individuals.

TCR CDR3 regions were amplified from genomic DNA by multiplex PCR using the deep immunoSEQ assay. Extracted genomic DNA from each cell subset was distributed evenly across all wells of several immunoSEQ 96-well plates, and each plate was treated as a replicate. Each replicate PCR for sorted subsets received about 180 ng genomic DNA, equal to 28,000 or so T cell genomes. Purified libraries were measured with a Qubit 3.0 fluorometer, size-checked on a Bioanalyzer 2100, and measured again with the KAPA Library Quantification kit. A separate single-read 150-cycle Illumina NextSeq 550 flow cell was used to sequence each immunoSEQ 96-well plate. In the source study's methods: Because the immunoSEQ output held only junctional sequences and lacked quality scores, the filtering could not match the filtering applied to full-length reads. To assign V/J genes and CDR3, sequences were annotated using PyIR, a Python wrapper for IgBLAST v1.9, with IMGT germline references. Any read was removed if the V/J assignment was weak (E-value above 1e-6), the CDR3 was missing, or the read contained stop codons, out-of-frame junctions, or ambiguous translated residues. V3J clonotypes were defined as sequences sharing an identical inferred V gene, J gene, and CDR3 amino acid sequence. To compute the percentage overlap between repertoires, the number of shared unique clonotypes was divided by the size of the smaller repertoire. RTK rarefaction, the Chao1 estimator, and Recon v2.1 estimates of unobserved clonotypes were used to assess repertoire richness. For all TCRbeta clonotypes obtained by the gDNA method from a few donors, generation probabilities were computed with OLGA. TCRdb mirrors the immuneACCESS table, restricted to in-frame sequences. Some clones are absent from its copies; in checked studies, under half trace to an unresolved V gene, and the reason for the others is unknown. V and J calls plus clone size are reproduced from that table; the DNA served to infer D and trimming. In all, the sample holds roughly 660,000 clones, and 90% of those were seen once. 30% to 40% of the sample is taken by the ten largest.

The study at large found these results: Because the study included only a small number of donors, the genetic and exposure-history diversity represented was limited. Sampling was limited to blood, and TCR repertoires in tissue likely differ from TCR repertoires in blood. Sharing across several donors was observed for approximately 5% of naive CD4, over 3% of naive CD8, over 2% of memory CD4, and about 0.38% of memory CD8 clonotypes. Compared with non-shared clonotypes, the clonotypes found in all four sorted-subset donors had higher generation probabilities. Based on pairwise subsampling, the degree of clonotype sharing among donors was expected to be affected by sequencing depth. Naive subsets generally had larger estimated clonotype richness than memory subsets. Even with the large sequencing depth, rarefaction of the sorted-subset datasets indicated that sequencing was incomplete.

This clone was detected once. This clone's antigen is unknown. Base qualities were left out, and no much larger clone turns up one base away. The donors were healthy, HIV-negative adults with no recently reported acute infections or vaccinations. All donors were Caucasian adults living in Nashville, Tennessee, USA. The CD8 memory samples were a combination of magnetically selected CD45RO+ cells and CCR7-negative CD45RA+ effector memory (TemRA) cells. Blood was obtained by leukapheresis, after which PBMCs were separated by Ficoll-Histopaque density gradient centrifugation and cryopreserved in liquid nitrogen vapor phase. Analytical flow cytometry was used to check the purity and quantity of each magnetically sorted T cell population. Each sorted fraction had its genomic DNA isolated and then quantified by UV absorbance on a Nanodrop 2000c. The germline V gene encodes CDR1 MNHNS and CDR2 SASEGT. Clipping removes 4 bases from V and 5 bases from J, with 11 as the unmatched junction base count. The CDR3 contains 15 residues, cysteine and phenylalanine counted. Only the CDR3 region is kept as DNA, spanning 45 bases read in frame from base 1.

What was sequenced was memory CD8+ T cells from PBMCs. The cell subset or site label here, explained by the study, means: CD45RO+ cells pooled with CCR7-negative TemRA cells. The TCR comes from a man aged 18 to 30 in good health. Some clones in this sample may be carry-over from other donors' samples. This sequence uses TRBV6-1 and TRBJ2-7, and 7 junction bases match TRBD2. The DNA sequence is TGTGCCAGCAGTGGGTTTCACAGTCGGGGGGACGAGCAGTACTTC. It codes for CASSGFHSRGDEQYF.